A single sample is the source of the 2 T cell receptor beta chains below, sequenced in a study of vaccination and CD4 T cells after COVID-19. At the Johns Hopkins FTIC core, DNA taken from cultured CD4+ T cells was sequenced by way of the Oncomine TCR Beta short-read assay. From cultured CD4+ T cells, genomic DNA was extracted. TCRdb fed the PCR reads into MiXCR, producing one record per CDR3 protein. The table has 7,000 to 9,000 distinct CDR3 sequences, less than 50% seen once. These TCRs are of unknown antigen specificity. The treatment was: roughly 10-day PBMC culture with coronavirus spike peptide pools or control peptides (ViraFEST assay). Gathered ahead of the COVID-19 pandemic (2011-2018) were the CD4+ T cells of the unexposed donor. The source material was CD4+ T cells from blood, cultured in vitro. The receptors stem from a human donor in good health.

This sequence joins TRBV6-1 and TRBJ2-7; no reliable D call. The germline CDR1 and CDR2 sequences are MNHNS and SASEGT. V lost 4 bases, J lost 2 bases, and 6 bases lay in between. The CDR3 totals 12 residues. The CDR3 nucleotides are TGTGCCAGCAGTGTGCGGCCCTACGAGCAGTACTTC. Protein: CASSVRPYEQYF.

This clonotype appeared a few times. J is TRBJ1-1 and V is TRBV6-1; D not certain. V was shortened by 0 bases and J by 4 bases, with 12 bases between the two germline ends. Germline lookup yields CDR1 MNHNS and CDR2 SASEGT. There are 15 residues in the CDR3. The CDR3 region is CASSEAPGESTEAFF. In nucleotides, the CDR3 is TGTGCCAGCAGTGAAGCGCCGGGAGAGAGCACTGAAGCTTTCTTT.